The 26 T cell receptor beta chains in this list originate from one sample, sequenced in a study of cytomegalovirus exposure and HLA in healthy donors (dated by TCRdb to the late 2010s). Library preparation used the immunoSEQ multiplex PCR assay. Drawn from immuneACCESS, this table holds only the in-frame rearrangements with V and J called that TCRdb kept. Clones are partly lost; checked studies trace under half to an unresolved V gene and leave the rest unexplained. This sample gives around 60,000 clones in total; about 91% of them show up just once. The top ten hold roughly 1.3% of the sample. Sequenced input: PBMCs. Receptor source: a woman aged 18-29 years in good health and CMV-seronegative.

The V call is TRBV2, the J call TRBJ1-2; D is undetermined. CDR3 length: 11 amino acids. Germline V gene data show CDR1 as SNHLY and CDR2 as FYNNEI. V lost 7 bases, J lost 4 bases, and 7 bases lay in between. In DNA, the CDR3 is TGTGCCAGCAACGGGGTCTATGGCTACACCTTC. It specifies CASNGVYGYTF. The full variable domain, its missing parts supplied by reference TRBV2 and TRBJ1-2, is EPEVTQTPSHQVTQMGQEVILRCVPISNHLYFYWYRQILGQKVEFLVSFYNNEISEKSEIFDDQFSVERPDGSNFTLKIRSTKLEDSAMYFCASNGVYGYTFGSGTRLTVV.

The V gene is TRBV19, the J gene TRBJ1-4; D is unclear. This CDR3 has 13 residues. Trimming took off 10 bases at V and 7 bases at J, with 16 bases between the two ends. Per germline, CDR1 LNHDA and CDR2 SQIVND (reference sequence). CDR3 nucleotides: TGTGCCACTATCTCCGCCTCTGGTGAAAAACTGTTTTTT. It specifies CATISASGEKLFF.

The gene calls are TRBV19 and TRBJ1-1, with 7 nucleotides matching TRBD1. In germline, CDR1 is LNHDA, CDR2 SQIVND (reference sequence). CDR3 length equals 14 residues. V gave up 5 bases and J gave up 4 bases; unmatched junction bases: 7. DNA of the CDR3: TGTGCCAGTAGTTCTGGGACAGTTGGCACTGAAGCTTTCTTT. Its protein product is CASSSGTVGTEAFF.

This clone has just one count. The genes are TRBV6-4 and TRBJ2-3; TRBD1 matches at 12 bases. V was pared by 6 bases and J by 4 bases, with 5 bases of the junction left unmatched. Germline CDR1 is MRHNA and CDR2 is SNTAGT. The CDR3 loop spans 15 amino acids. CDR3 sequence: CASSPGQGAADTQYF. CDR3 nucleotide sequence: TGTGCCAGCAGCCCGGGACAGGGGGCCGCAGATACGCAGTATTTT.

The J gene is TRBJ2-2, the V gene TRBV4-2; a weak D match, TRBD1 (6 bases). The germline CDR1 and CDR2 sequences are LGHNA and YNFKEQ. V was cut by 2 bases and J by 3 bases, with 19 bases left in between. CDR3 length equals 18 residues. CDR3 sequence (DNA): TGTGCCAGCAGCCAATGGACAGCTTTTGACCCACACACCGGGGAGCTGTTTTTT. It specifies CASSQWTAFDPHTGELFF.

The CDR3 DNA sequence: TGTGCCAGCAGCTTATTGGGCGGGGAACAAGCTTTCTTT. This codes for CASSLLGGEQAFF. The V and J genes are TRBV7-9 and TRBJ1-1, with D unresolved. Trimming removed 2 bases at V and 9 bases at J, with 13 bases between. The CDR3 is 13 amino acids. The V gene's germline CDR1 is SEHNR and CDR2 FQNEAQ (reference sequence).

The sample holds one count of this clone. The CDR3 sequence is CAISEATGTGGAGQPQHF. The CDR3 bases are TGTGCCATCAGTGAGGCTACCGGGACAGGGGGCGCCGGACAGCCCCAGCATTTT. The chain links TRBV10-3 to TRBJ1-5, with 12 nucleotides matching TRBD1. Germline V CDR1 and CDR2: ENHRY, SYGVKD. The CDR3 consists of 18 residues. V trimming: 2 bases; J trimming: 7 bases; junction bases outside the gene matches: 12.

This rearrangement joins TRBV28 to TRBJ1-2; TRBD1 matches 7 bases. The germline CDR1 and CDR2 sequences are MDHEN and SYDVKM. The CDR3 runs to 16 residues. V shed 4 bases and J 2 bases; nucleotides not matched to a gene: 10. CDR3 DNA: TGTGCCAGCAGTTCGGCCCAGGGGGGACAGAACTATGGCTACACCTTC. Encoded protein: CASSSAQGGQNYGYTF.

V and J are TRBV6-6 and TRBJ1-1; 10 bases are shared with TRBD1. The CDR3 has 15 residues. Germline values: CDR1 MNHNY, CDR2 SVGAGI (reference sequence). J lost 7 bases, V lost 6 bases, and 11 bases had no gene match. The DNA of the CDR3 is TGTGCCAGCAGCCGACTCGGGACAGGGGACTATGAAGCTTTCTTT. Protein sequence: CASSRLGTGDYEAFF.

The chain is built from TRBV19 and TRBJ2-2, with TRBD1 identical over 8 bases. J was trimmed by 2 bases and V by 9 bases; bases with no gene match: 5. Germline lookup yields CDR1 LNHDA and CDR2 SQIVND (reference sequence). This CDR3 region has 14 residues. The DNA of the CDR3 is TGTGCCAGCACAGGGGGGACCAACACCGGGGAGCTGTTTTTT. It encodes CASTGGTNTGELFF. Combining the CDR3 with reference TRBV19 and TRBJ2-2 gives the whole variable domain DGGITQSPKYLFRKEGQNVTLSCEQNLNHDAMYWYRQDPGQGLRLIYYSQIVNDFQKGDIAEGYSVSREKKESFPLTVTSAQKNPTAFYLCASTGGTNTGELFFGEGSRLTVL.

This sequence joins TRBV6-1 and TRBJ2-3, with D possibly matching TRBD2 (6 bases). Germline CDR1 MNHNS, CDR2 SASEGT. This CDR3 spans 17 amino acids. Trimming removed 4 bases at V and 5 bases at J, with 22 bases between. DNA for the CDR3: TGTGCCAGCAGTGCCAATCGGGGGACCCTGGGGCTAGATACGCAGTATTTT. It yields the protein CASSANRGTLGLDTQYF.

This clone is labeled as medium-sized (0.01 to 0.1%). V and J are TRBV27 and TRBJ2-7, with TRBD2 as a possible D gene (5 bases). In germline, CDR1 is MNHEY, CDR2 SMNVEV (reference sequence). V dropped 6 bases and J dropped 3 bases, with 15 bases sitting between them. The CDR3 runs 14 residues. The CDR3 coding sequence is TGTGCCAGCAGAGGACTCTCGCTCGGCTACGAGCAGTACTTC. This codes for CASRGLSLGYEQYF.

The chain has TRBV28 and TRBJ2-5, with D possibly matching TRBD1 (5 bases). CDR3 size: 16 residues. V lost 5 bases and J lost 2, with 18 bases in between. Looked up from germline, CDR1 is MDHEN and CDR2 is SYDVKM. Here the CDR3 reads CASSPQPGRIQETQYF. The CDR3 coding sequence is TGTGCCAGCAGTCCACAACCAGGGCGAATACAAGAGACCCAGTACTTC.

V gene TRBV11-2 combines with J gene TRBJ2-1; 7 positions match TRBD2. Unmatched junction bases numbered 3, after V lost 4 bases and J lost 6 bases. Germline V lookup: CDR1 SGHAT, CDR2 FQNNGV. The CDR3 has 13 residues. The CDR3 bases are TGTGCCAGCAGCTCGACGGGAGGCAATGAGCAGTTCTTC. Translation gives CASSSTGGNEQFF.

The V and J genes are TRBV10-1 and TRBJ2-1, with D tentatively TRBD2 (5 bases). Germline CDR1 WNHNN, CDR2 SYGVQD (reference sequence). V lost 1 base and J 5 bases, leaving 9 bases between the germline ends. This CDR3 contains 14 residues. CDR3 coding DNA: TGCGCCAGCAGTGAGTACGGGGTGGACAATGAGCAGTTCTTC. This codes for CASSEYGVDNEQFF.

The V gene is TRBV27, the J gene TRBJ2-7; D remains unclear. The CDR3 consists of 13 residues. Trimming pared 0 bases from V and 2 bases from J, leaving 5 bases between. From germline, CDR1 is MNHEY and CDR2 SMNVEV (reference sequence). The chain's CDR3 is CASSLSATYEQYF. CDR3 sequence (DNA): TGTGCCAGCAGTTTATCAGCTACCTACGAGCAGTACTTC.

V gene TRBV5-1 combines with J gene TRBJ2-7; D is ambiguous. Germline CDR1 is SGHRS and CDR2 is YFSETQ. The V and J ends lost 1 base and 2 bases respectively, with 13 bases between them. The CDR3 covers 15 residues. The CDR3 DNA reads TGCGCCAGCAGCTTGTTGGCAGGCGCTACCTACGAGCAGTACTTC. It is translated as CASSLLAGATYEQYF.

This chain joins TRBV10-2 and TRBJ2-7; TRBD2 matches at 9 bases. Trimming removed 0 bases from V and 4 bases from J; junction bases left unmatched: 7. Per the germline V gene, CDR1 is WSHSY and CDR2 is SAAADI. CDR3 length: 16 residues. The CDR3 protein is CASSESYGLAKYEQYF. CDR3 bases: TGCGCCAGCAGTGAGTCGTACGGACTAGCGAAATACGAGCAGTACTTC.

This clone came up once. This rearrangement joins TRBV7-2 to TRBJ2-7, with 12 bases lining up with TRBD2. This CDR3 is built from 15 residues. The germline CDR1 and CDR2 sequences are SGHTA and FQGNSA. The V gene end was trimmed by 5 bases and the J gene end by 4 bases; junction bases not matched to a gene: 6. The CDR3 sequence is CASSEQTSGRYEQYF. Here the CDR3 DNA reads TGTGCCAGCAGCGAACAGACTAGCGGGAGATACGAGCAGTACTTC.

This clone was detected only once. A read error may produce the germline difference seen at one junction end. The genes are TRBV18 and TRBJ2-3; TRBD1 aligns across 9 bases. Germline values: CDR1 KGHSH, CDR2 LQKENI. CDR3 length: 16 amino acids. CDR3 in amino acids: CASSPATGGIPRYAVF. The CDR3 DNA sequence: TGTGCCAGCTCACCCGCGACAGGGGGGATACCCAGATACGCAGTATTT.

The rearrangement links TRBV9 to TRBJ2-7, with D perhaps matching TRBD2 (6 bases). This CDR3 has 14 residues. Germline V gene sequence: CDR1 SGDLS, CDR2 YYNGEE. With 0 bases removed from V and 6 bases from J, the gap between germline ends came to 13 bases. The CDR3 sequence: CASSVDVGGREQYF. The DNA of the CDR3 is TGTGCCAGCAGCGTAGATGTGGGAGGTCGCGAGCAGTACTTC.

V usage is TRBV15 and J usage is TRBJ2-1; D call uncertain. V was pared by 4 bases and J by 8 bases, with 21 bases between. The V gene's germline CDR1 is LNHNV and CDR2 YYDKDF (reference sequence). The CDR3 runs to 16 residues. CDR3 in amino acids: CATSTFRPRWRDEQFF. CDR3 nucleotide sequence: TGTGCCACCAGCACCTTCCGACCGCGGTGGAGAGATGAGCAGTTCTTC. The full variable domain, in which reference TRBV15 and TRBJ2-1 provide the parts outside the CDR3, is DAMVIQNPRYQVTQFGKPVTLSCSQTLNHNVMYWYQQKSSQAPKLLFHYYDKDFNNEADTPDNFQSRRPNTSFCFLDIRSPGLGDTAMYLCATSTFRPRWRDEQFFGPGTRLTVL.

This chain connects TRBV6-5 to TRBJ2-2; D gene ambiguous. The germline V gene encodes CDR1 MNHEY and CDR2 SVGAGI. The CDR3 contains 16 residues. The ends were cut back, 4 bases at V and 2 bases at J, with 14 bases in the middle. The DNA of the CDR3 is TGTGCCAGCAGTTCTCCCCCATGGCCCAACACCGGGGAGCTGTTTTTT. This encodes CASSSPPWPNTGELFF.

This chain uses TRBV7-2 with TRBJ2-1, with 14 bases fitting TRBD2. The germline V gene encodes CDR1 SGHTA and CDR2 FQGNSA. The ends lost 4 bases at V and 10 bases at J; junction bases unmatched: 12. This CDR3 is 17 amino acids long. The DNA of the CDR3 is TGTGCCAGCAGCTCTTCAGTTGGGACTAGCGGGGGAGGGGAGCAGTTCTTC. It specifies CASSSSVGTSGGGEQFF.

This clone turned up a few times. This CDR3 is CASRSPPGGNTEAFF. The CDR3, as DNA: TGCGCCAGCAGATCCCCCCCGGGAGGAAACACTGAAGCTTTCTTT. The chain employs TRBV10-1 and TRBJ1-1, with D uncertain. In germline, CDR1 is WNHNN, CDR2 SYGVQD (reference sequence). The V gene lost 6 bases and the J gene lost 2 bases, with 16 bases spanning the gap. The CDR3 sequence is 15 residues long.

The rearrangement joins TRBV2 to TRBJ1-2; D might be TRBD1 (6 bases). CDR1 and CDR2 from the germline V gene are SNHLY and FYNNEI. V was shortened by 8 bases and J by 7 bases, with 20 bases between the two germline ends. CDR3 length: 14 amino acids. The CDR3 loop reads CASYTNPGGSGYTF. The CDR3 nucleotides are TGTGCCAGCTATACAAATCCTGGGGGCTCTGGCTACACCTTC. Together with reference TRBV2 and TRBJ1-2, the CDR3 gives the full variable domain: EPEVTQTPSHQVTQMGQEVILRCVPISNHLYFYWYRQILGQKVEFLVSFYNNEISEKSEIFDDQFSVERPDGSNFTLKIRSTKLEDSAMYFCASYTNPGGSGYTFGSGTRLTVV.